These T cell receptor beta chains were read from a single sample in a study of a mutant IDH1 vaccine in newly diagnosed glioma. The antigens these receptors bind are not known. Here immunoSEQ multiplex PCR was the method, and the copy in TCRdb shows in-frame clones only, minus some. The sample gives tens of thousands of clones, around 70% of which show up once; more than 9.5% is in the top ten. Sample: peripheral blood mononuclear cells (PBMCs), taken from a glioma patient whose treatment included an IDH1 peptide vaccine. These receptors were taken from a man aged 18 to 29 with glioma. Some clones in this sample may be carry-over from other donors' samples. Each CDR3 is given with its conserved first and last residue. Fields, in order: J gene, V gene, clone size, D gene, CDR3 protein, CDR3 DNA. The D gene is left open where the match is weak. Not every row has a clone size; where given, it reads once, few, many or a size class.

j_gene: TRBJ1-5
v_gene: TRBV6-1
abundance: -
d_gene: -
CDR3aa: CASLSLHQPQHF
CDR3nt: TGTGCCAGCCTCTCTCTCCATCAGCCCCAGCATTTT

j_gene: TRBJ2-3
v_gene: TRBV5-1
abundance: -
d_gene: TRBD1
CDR3aa: CASSIGQGALDTQYF
CDR3nt: TGCGCCAGCAGCATAGGACAGGGGGCGCTTGATACGCAGTATTTT

j_gene: TRBJ2-1
v_gene: TRBV27
abundance: -
d_gene: TRBD1
CDR3aa: CASSRTGLGNEQFF
CDR3nt: TGTGCCAGCAGTCGGACAGGGCTGGGCAATGAGCAGTTCTTC

j_gene: TRBJ2-7
v_gene: TRBV6-1
abundance: -
d_gene: TRBD1
CDR3aa: CASSVLHRGRYEQYF
CDR3nt: TGTGCCAGCAGTGTGCTACACAGGGGGCGATACGAGCAGTACTTC

j_gene: TRBJ2-7
v_gene: TRBV6-6
abundance: -
d_gene: -
CDR3aa: CAGGQGLYEQYF
CDR3nt: TGTGCCGGAGGGCAGGGGCTCTACGAGCAGTACTTC

j_gene: TRBJ1-2
v_gene: TRBV19
abundance: -
d_gene: -
CDR3aa: CASRGQRQKYGYTF
CDR3nt: TGTGCCAGTAGAGGACAGAGGCAGAAGTATGGCTACACCTTC

j_gene: TRBJ1-5
v_gene: TRBV28
abundance: -
d_gene: -
CDR3aa: CASSTLNQPQHF
CDR3nt: TGTGCCAGCAGCACTTTGAATCAGCCCCAGCATTTT

j_gene: TRBJ1-1
v_gene: TRBV18
abundance: few
d_gene: TRBD1
CDR3aa: CASSPGQDTEAFF
CDR3nt: TGTGCCAGCTCACCCGGACAGGACACTGAAGCTTTCTTT

j_gene: TRBJ1-2
v_gene: TRBV30
abundance: -
d_gene: -
CDR3aa: CAWWGASSDYGYTF
CDR3nt: TGTGCCTGGTGGGGGGCGTCGTCTGACTATGGCTACACCTTC

j_gene: TRBJ2-1
v_gene: TRBV7-2
abundance: -
d_gene: TRBD1
CDR3aa: CASSLRGQGQFF
CDR3nt: TGTGCCAGCAGCTTGAGGGGACAGGGGCAGTTCTTC

j_gene: TRBJ2-7
v_gene: TRBV5-6
abundance: -
d_gene: TRBD2
CDR3aa: CASSLEWRGGDYEQYF
CDR3nt: TGTGCCAGCAGCTTGGAGTGGCGGGGGGGCGACTACGAGCAGTACTTC

j_gene: TRBJ1-2
v_gene: TRBV7-9
abundance: -
d_gene: -
CDR3aa: CASSPSAGAGGYTF
CDR3nt: TGTGCCAGCAGCCCCTCCGCCGGGGCAGGTGGCTACACCTTC

j_gene: TRBJ1-4
v_gene: TRBV6-1
abundance: -
d_gene: TRBD1
CDR3aa: CASRVTGGNEKLFF
CDR3nt: TGTGCCAGCAGGGTGACAGGGGGTAACGAAAAACTGTTTTTT

j_gene: TRBJ2-1
v_gene: TRBV11-2
abundance: -
d_gene: TRBD2
CDR3aa: CASSRSSGGYNEQFF
CDR3nt: TGTGCCAGCAGCCGGTCTAGCGGTGGTTACAATGAGCAGTTCTTC

j_gene: TRBJ2-5
v_gene: TRBV4-3
abundance: -
d_gene: -
CDR3aa: CASSQELATQETQYF
CDR3nt: TGCGCCAGCAGCCAGGAGCTAGCGACACAAGAGACCCAGTACTTC

j_gene: TRBJ1-5
v_gene: TRBV28
abundance: -
d_gene: TRBD1
CDR3aa: CASGTGNPGPNQPQHF
CDR3nt: TGTGCCAGCGGGACAGGGAATCCGGGACCAAATCAGCCCCAGCATTTT

j_gene: TRBJ2-2
v_gene: TRBV2
abundance: -
d_gene: -
CDR3aa: CASRLEYTGELFF
CDR3nt: TGTGCCAGCCGGTTAGAGTACACCGGGGAGCTGTTTTTT

j_gene: TRBJ2-7
v_gene: TRBV28
abundance: -
d_gene: -
CDR3aa: CASSPPGYAGQYF
CDR3nt: TGTGCCAGCAGCCCCCCCGGGTACGCGGGGCAGTACTTC

j_gene: TRBJ2-7
v_gene: TRBV6-6
abundance: once
d_gene: TRBD1
CDR3aa: CASSYWGQGDEQYF
CDR3nt: TGTGCCAGCAGTTACTGGGGACAGGGGGACGAGCAGTACTTC

j_gene: TRBJ1-5
v_gene: TRBV2
abundance: few
d_gene: -
CDR3aa: CATGYSNQPQHF
CDR3nt: TGTGCCACCGGATATAGCAATCAGCCCCAGCATTTT

j_gene: TRBJ1-4
v_gene: TRBV10-3
abundance: few
d_gene: -
CDR3aa: CAIKAGEKLFF
CDR3nt: TGTGCCATCAAGGCGGGAGAAAAACTGTTTTTT

j_gene: TRBJ2-7
v_gene: TRBV27
abundance: few
d_gene: TRBD2
CDR3aa: CASSSRLAGDEQYF
CDR3nt: TGTGCCAGCAGTTCGCGACTAGCGGGGGACGAGCAGTACTTC

j_gene: TRBJ2-3
v_gene: TRBV9
abundance: -
d_gene: -
CDR3aa: CASSAGADTQYF
CDR3nt: TGTGCCAGCAGCGCCGGGGCAGATACGCAGTATTTT

j_gene: TRBJ1-5
v_gene: TRBV5-5
abundance: -
d_gene: -
CDR3aa: CASSYRDTLSGQPQHF
CDR3nt: TGTGCCAGCAGCTACCGGGACACCCTTTCTGGCCAGCCCCAGCATTTT

j_gene: TRBJ1-4
v_gene: TRBV19
abundance: few
d_gene: -
CDR3aa: CASAIVGRTNEKLFF
CDR3nt: TGTGCCAGTGCAATCGTGGGGCGGACGAATGAAAAACTGTTTTTT

j_gene: TRBJ1-2
v_gene: TRBV5-4
abundance: -
d_gene: TRBD1
CDR3aa: CASSLARGTGVGYTF
CDR3nt: TGTGCCAGCAGCTTGGCGAGGGGGACAGGGGTCGGCTACACCTTC

j_gene: TRBJ2-3
v_gene: TRBV10-3
abundance: -
d_gene: -
CDR3aa: CAISESLVITDTQYF
CDR3nt: TGTGCCATCAGTGAGTCTCTAGTTATCACAGATACGCAGTATTTT

j_gene: TRBJ2-5
v_gene: TRBV27
abundance: -
d_gene: -
CDR3aa: CASSLLGTKETQYF
CDR3nt: TGTGCCAGCAGTTTACTGGGGACGAAAGAGACCCAGTACTTC

j_gene: TRBJ2-7
v_gene: TRBV6-5
abundance: -
d_gene: -
CDR3aa: CASSSGGRGYEQYF
CDR3nt: TGTGCCAGCAGCTCTGGAGGCCGCGGTTACGAGCAGTACTTC

j_gene: TRBJ1-2
v_gene: TRBV15
abundance: -
d_gene: TRBD1
CDR3aa: CATSRAWDRGDNYGYTF
CDR3nt: TGTGCCACCAGCAGAGCCTGGGACAGGGGAGACAACTATGGCTACACCTTC

j_gene: TRBJ2-3
v_gene: TRBV7-9
abundance: -
d_gene: TRBD2
CDR3aa: CASSFLAGGPTDTQYF
CDR3nt: TGTGCCAGCAGCTTCCTAGCGGGAGGGCCCACAGATACGCAGTATTTT

j_gene: TRBJ2-3
v_gene: TRBV5-1
abundance: few
d_gene: TRBD2
CDR3aa: CASSPGTSITDTQYF
CDR3nt: TGCGCCAGCAGCCCCGGGACTAGCATCACAGATACGCAGTATTTT

j_gene: TRBJ1-2
v_gene: TRBV18
abundance: once
d_gene: -
CDR3aa: CASSPGDRRYGYTF
CDR3nt: TGTGCCAGCTCACCGGGGGACCGGAGGTATGGCTACACCTTC

j_gene: TRBJ1-2
v_gene: TRBV6-5
abundance: -
d_gene: -
CDR3aa: CASSYRWGYGYTF
CDR3nt: TGTGCCAGCAGTTATAGGTGGGGCTATGGCTACACCTTC

j_gene: TRBJ2-7
v_gene: TRBV10-2
abundance: -
d_gene: TRBD1
CDR3aa: CASSESDRVHEQYF
CDR3nt: TGCGCCAGCAGTGAGTCAGACAGGGTCCACGAGCAGTACTTC

j_gene: TRBJ1-5
v_gene: TRBV7-6
abundance: -
d_gene: -
CDR3aa: CASSLARGSNQPQHF
CDR3nt: TGTGCCAGCAGCTTAGCCCGGGGAAGCAATCAGCCCCAGCATTTT

j_gene: TRBJ1-5
v_gene: TRBV5-4
abundance: -
d_gene: -
CDR3aa: CASSLGGQGSNQLQHF
CDR3nt: TGTGCCAGCAGCTTGGGAGGGCAGGGAAGCAATCAGCTCCAGCATTTT

j_gene: TRBJ1-5
v_gene: TRBV30
abundance: few
d_gene: -
CDR3aa: CAWSVRGRQPQHF
CDR3nt: TGTGCCTGGAGTGTACGCGGGCGGCAGCCCCAGCATTTT

j_gene: TRBJ2-1
v_gene: TRBV9
abundance: -
d_gene: -
CDR3aa: CASSPSISVYNEQFF
CDR3nt: TGTGCCAGCAGCCCTAGCATCTCCGTTTACAATGAGCAGTTCTTC

j_gene: TRBJ1-2
v_gene: TRBV7-2
abundance: -
d_gene: TRBD1
CDR3aa: CASSLVGTGTGHYGYTF
CDR3nt: TGTGCCAGCAGCTTAGTGGGAACCGGGACAGGGCACTATGGCTACACCTTC

j_gene: TRBJ1-4
v_gene: TRBV12-5
abundance: -
d_gene: -
CDR3aa: CASGLVPQGEKLFF
CDR3nt: TGTGCTAGTGGTTTGGTCCCTCAGGGGGAAAAACTGTTTTTT

j_gene: TRBJ1-1
v_gene: TRBV25-1
abundance: few
d_gene: -
CDR3aa: CASSDLGGLEAFF
CDR3nt: TGTGCCAGCAGCGACTTGGGGGGGTTAGAAGCTTTCTTT

j_gene: TRBJ2-1
v_gene: TRBV30
abundance: -
d_gene: TRBD2
CDR3aa: CAWSVLAIDEQFF
CDR3nt: TGTGCCTGGAGTGTACTAGCGATCGATGAGCAGTTCTTC

j_gene: TRBJ1-5
v_gene: TRBV5-4
abundance: -
d_gene: -
CDR3aa: CASSGRGSNSNQPQHF
CDR3nt: TGTGCCAGCTCGGGGCGGGGGTCTAATAGCAATCAGCCCCAGCATTTT

j_gene: TRBJ1-2
v_gene: TRBV9
abundance: -
d_gene: -
CDR3aa: CASSVTELYGYTF
CDR3nt: TGTGCCAGCAGCGTAACGGAGCTCTATGGCTACACCTTC

j_gene: TRBJ1-5
v_gene: TRBV4-3
abundance: few
d_gene: -
CDR3aa: CASSPGINSNQPQHF
CDR3nt: TGCGCCAGCAGCCCGGGGATTAATAGCAATCAGCCCCAGCATTTT

j_gene: TRBJ1-1
v_gene: TRBV18
abundance: -
d_gene: TRBD1
CDR3aa: CASSGTGGFSNTEAFF
CDR3nt: TGTGCCAGCTCAGGGACAGGGGGTTTTTCGAACACTGAAGCTTTCTTT